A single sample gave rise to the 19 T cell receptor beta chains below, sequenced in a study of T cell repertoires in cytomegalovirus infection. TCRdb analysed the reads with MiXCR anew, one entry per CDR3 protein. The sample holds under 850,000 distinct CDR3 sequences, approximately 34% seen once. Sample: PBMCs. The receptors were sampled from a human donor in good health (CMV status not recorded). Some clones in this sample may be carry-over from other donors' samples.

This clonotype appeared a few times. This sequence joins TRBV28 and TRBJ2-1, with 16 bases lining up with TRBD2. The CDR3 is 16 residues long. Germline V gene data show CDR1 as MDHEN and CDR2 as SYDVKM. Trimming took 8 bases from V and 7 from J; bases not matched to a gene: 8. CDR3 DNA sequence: TGTGCCAGCGAGGGACTAGCGGGAGGGCCAGTTAATGAGCAGTTCTTC. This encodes CASEGLAGGPVNEQFF. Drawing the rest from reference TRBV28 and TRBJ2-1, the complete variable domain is DVKVTQSSRYLVKRTGEKVFLECVQDMDHENMFWYRQDPGLGLRLIYFSYDVKMKEKGDIPEGYSVSREKKERFSLILESASTNQTSMYLCASEGLAGGPVNEQFFGPGTRLTVL.

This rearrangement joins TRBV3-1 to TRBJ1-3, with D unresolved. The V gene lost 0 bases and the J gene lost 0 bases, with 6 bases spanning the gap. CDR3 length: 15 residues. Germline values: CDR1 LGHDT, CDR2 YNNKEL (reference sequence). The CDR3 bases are TGTGCCAGCAGCCAAGACGCGCTCTCTGGAAACACCATATATTTT. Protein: CASSQDALSGNTIYF.

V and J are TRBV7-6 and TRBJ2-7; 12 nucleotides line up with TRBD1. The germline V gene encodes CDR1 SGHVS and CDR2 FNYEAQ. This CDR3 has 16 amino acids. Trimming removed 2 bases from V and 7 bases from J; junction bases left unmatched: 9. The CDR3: CASSLLRDRGQEEQYF. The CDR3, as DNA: TGTGCCAGCAGCTTACTCCGGGACAGGGGGCAGGAGGAGCAGTACTTC.

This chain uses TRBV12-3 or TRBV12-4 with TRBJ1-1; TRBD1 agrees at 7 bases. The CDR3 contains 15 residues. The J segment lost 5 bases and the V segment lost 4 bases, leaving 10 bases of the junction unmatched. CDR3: CASSWPETGLTEAFF. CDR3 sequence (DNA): TGTGCCAGCAGTTGGCCCGAGACAGGGTTGACTGAAGCTTTCTTT.

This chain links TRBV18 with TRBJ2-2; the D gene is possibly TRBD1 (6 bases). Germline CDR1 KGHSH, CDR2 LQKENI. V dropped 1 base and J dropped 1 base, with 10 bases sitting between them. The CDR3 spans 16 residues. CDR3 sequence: CASSPRRGGNTGELFF. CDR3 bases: TGTGCCAGCTCACCACGGAGAGGGGGGAACACCGGGGAGCTGTTTTTT.

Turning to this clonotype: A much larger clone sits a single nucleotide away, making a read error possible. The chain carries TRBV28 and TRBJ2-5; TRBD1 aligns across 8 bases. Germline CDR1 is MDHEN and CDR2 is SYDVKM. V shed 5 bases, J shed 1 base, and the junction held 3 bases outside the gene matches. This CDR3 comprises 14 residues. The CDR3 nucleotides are TGTGCCAGCAGTGTAACAGGGGGCCAAGAGACCCAGTACTTC. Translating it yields CASSVTGGQETQYF. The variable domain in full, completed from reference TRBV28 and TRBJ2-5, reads DVKVTQSSRYLVKRTGEKVFLECVQDMDHENMFWYRQDPGLGLRLIYFSYDVKMKEKGDIPEGYSVSREKKERFSLILESASTNQTSMYLCASSVTGGQETQYFGPGTRLLVL.

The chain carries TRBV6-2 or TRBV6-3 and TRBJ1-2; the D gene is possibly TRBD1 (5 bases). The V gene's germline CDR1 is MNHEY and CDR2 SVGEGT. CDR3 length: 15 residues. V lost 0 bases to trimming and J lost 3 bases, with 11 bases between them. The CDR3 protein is CASSYSRGPDYGYTF. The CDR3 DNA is TGTGCCAGCAGTTACTCCCGGGGCCCCGACTATGGCTACACCTTC.

The DNA for the CDR3 is TGCAGTGCTAGACCTGGACAGGGTGGGTTCAACACTGAAGCTTTCTTT. Amino acid sequence: CSARPGQGGFNTEAFF. The chain combines TRBV20-1 with TRBJ1-1; 8 positions match TRBD1. With 2 bases clipped from V and 2 bases from J, the junction kept 10 bases outside the gene matches. The CDR3 contains 16 residues. The germline V gene encodes CDR1 DFQATT and CDR2 SNEGSKA (reference sequence).

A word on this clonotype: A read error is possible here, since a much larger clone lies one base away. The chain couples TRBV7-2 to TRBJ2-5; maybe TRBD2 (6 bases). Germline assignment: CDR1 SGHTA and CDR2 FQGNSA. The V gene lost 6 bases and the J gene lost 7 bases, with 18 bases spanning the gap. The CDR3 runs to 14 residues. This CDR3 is CASSSTGTEGTQYF. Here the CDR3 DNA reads TGTGCCAGCAGTTCAACTGGGACGGAGGGGACCCAGTACTTC.

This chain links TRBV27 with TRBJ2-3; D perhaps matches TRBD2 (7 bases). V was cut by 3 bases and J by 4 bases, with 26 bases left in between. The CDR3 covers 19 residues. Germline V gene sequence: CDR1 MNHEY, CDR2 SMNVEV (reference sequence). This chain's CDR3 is CASSFRNPPGGGSPDTQYF. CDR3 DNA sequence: TGTGCCAGCAGTTTCCGAAACCCACCGGGGGGCGGGAGTCCAGATACGCAGTATTTT.

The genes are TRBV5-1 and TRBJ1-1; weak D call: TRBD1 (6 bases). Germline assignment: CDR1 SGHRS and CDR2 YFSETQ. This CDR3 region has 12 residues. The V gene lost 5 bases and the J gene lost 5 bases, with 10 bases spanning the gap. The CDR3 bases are TGCGCCAGCAGTCATCAGGGGACTGAAGCTTTCTTT. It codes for CASSHQGTEAFF.

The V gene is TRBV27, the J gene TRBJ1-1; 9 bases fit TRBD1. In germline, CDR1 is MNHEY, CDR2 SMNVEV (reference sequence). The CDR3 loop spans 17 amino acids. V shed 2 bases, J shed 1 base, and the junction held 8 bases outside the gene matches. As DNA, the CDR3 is TGTGCCAGCAGTTTAACCGGGACAGGGTATACGAACACTGAAGCTTTCTTT. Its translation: CASSLTGTGYTNTEAFF.

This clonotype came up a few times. In nucleotides, the CDR3 is TGTGCCAGCAGCTTCTTAATCAGGGGCCCCGAGGGGATTTACGAGCAGTACTTC. It yields the protein CASSFLIRGPEGIYEQYF. The V gene is TRBV7-6, the J gene TRBJ2-7, with a possible D match to TRBD1 (6 bases). The V gene's germline CDR1 is SGHVS and CDR2 FNYEAQ. Between the trimmed V and J ends, which lost 3 bases and 4 bases, there was a span of 25 bases. The CDR3 is made up of 18 amino acids.

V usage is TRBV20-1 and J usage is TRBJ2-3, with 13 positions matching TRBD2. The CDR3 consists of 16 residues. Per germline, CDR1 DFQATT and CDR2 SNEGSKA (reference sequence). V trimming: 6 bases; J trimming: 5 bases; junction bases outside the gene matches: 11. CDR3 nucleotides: TGCAGTGCGCCCCGCCGACTAGCGGGAGGTTTAGATACGCAGTATTTT. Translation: CSAPRRLAGGLDTQYF.

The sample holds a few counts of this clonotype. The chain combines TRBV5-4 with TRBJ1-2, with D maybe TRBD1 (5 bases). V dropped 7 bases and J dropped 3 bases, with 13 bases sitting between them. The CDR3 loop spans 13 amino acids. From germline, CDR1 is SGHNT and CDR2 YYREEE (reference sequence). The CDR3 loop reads CASGGTEDYGYTF. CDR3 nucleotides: TGTGCCAGCGGAGGGACTGAGGACTATGGCTACACCTTC. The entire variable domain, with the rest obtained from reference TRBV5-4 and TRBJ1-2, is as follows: ETGVTQSPTHLIKTRGQQVTLRCSSQSGHNTVSWYQQALGQGPQFIFQYYREEENGRGNFPPRFSGLQFPNYSSELNVNALELDDSALYLCASGGTEDYGYTFGSGTRLTVV.

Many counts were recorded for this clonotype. The CDR3 coding sequence is TGTGCCAGCAGCTTAGATCACCAGCGGCGCGAGCAGTACTTC. It encodes CASSLDHQRREQYF. This chain uses TRBV7-2 with TRBJ2-7, with D perhaps TRBD2 (5 bases). This CDR3 has 14 residues. V was pared by 1 base and J by 6 bases, with 13 bases between. Looked up from germline, CDR1 is SGHTA and CDR2 is FQGNSA.

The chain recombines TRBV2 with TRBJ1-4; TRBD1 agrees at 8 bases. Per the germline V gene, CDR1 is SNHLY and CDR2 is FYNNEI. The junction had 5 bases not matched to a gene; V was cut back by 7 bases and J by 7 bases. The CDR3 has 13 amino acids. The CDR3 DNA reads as TGTGCCAGCACCCGCGGGACAGGTGAAAAACTGTTTTTT. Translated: CASTRGTGEKLFF.

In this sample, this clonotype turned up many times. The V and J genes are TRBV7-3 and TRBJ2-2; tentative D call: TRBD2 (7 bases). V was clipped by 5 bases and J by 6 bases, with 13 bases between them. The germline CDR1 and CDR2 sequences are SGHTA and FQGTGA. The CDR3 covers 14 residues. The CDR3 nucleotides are TGTGCCAGCAGCCTACAGGGAGGGGCCGGGGAGCTGTTTTTT. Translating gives CASSLQGGAGELFF.

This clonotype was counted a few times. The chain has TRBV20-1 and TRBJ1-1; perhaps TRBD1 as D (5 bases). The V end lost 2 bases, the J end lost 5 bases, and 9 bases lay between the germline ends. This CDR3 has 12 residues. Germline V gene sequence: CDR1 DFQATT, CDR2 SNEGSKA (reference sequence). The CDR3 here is CSARPGPTEAFF. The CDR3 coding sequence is TGCAGTGCTAGACCGGGACCTACTGAAGCTTTCTTT.